The 18 T cell receptor beta chains presented below share a single source sample, sequenced in a study of cytomegalovirus exposure and HLA in healthy donors. Method: immunoSEQ multiplex PCR; TCRdb's copy keeps in-frame clones and lacks some. The table shows under 200,000 clones, with approximately 88% occurring only once. Sequencing input: PBMCs. These receptors were obtained from a man aged 18-30 years in good health and CMV-seropositive.

This rearrangement joins TRBV6-5 to TRBJ1-5, with no clear D. Germline V gives CDR1 MNHEY, CDR2 SVGAGI. The V and J ends lost 5 bases and 0 bases respectively, with 5 bases between them. The CDR3 contains 13 residues. CDR3 nucleotide sequence: TGTGCCAGCAGTCGGTTTAGCAATCAGCCCCAGCATTTT. This sequence encodes CASSRFSNQPQHF.

This clone has a single count. The genes are TRBV27 and TRBJ1-4; D is possibly TRBD1 (5 bases). The V end lost 2 bases, the J end lost 0 bases, and 10 bases lay between the germline ends. Germline CDR1 and CDR2: MNHEY and SMNVEV (reference sequence). The CDR3 contains 16 residues. The CDR3: CASSLRGSATNEKLFF. As DNA, the CDR3 is TGTGCCAGCAGTTTAAGGGGAAGTGCAACTAATGAAAAACTGTTTTTT. Complete variable domain (other parts from reference TRBV27 and TRBJ1-4): EAQVTQNPRYLITVTGKKLTVTCSQNMNHEYMSWYRQDPGLGLRQIYYSMNVEVTDKGDVPEGYKVSRKEKRNFPLILESPSPNQTSLYFCASSLRGSATNEKLFFGSGTQLSVL.

This chain uses TRBV29-1 with TRBJ2-1; TRBD2 aligns across 11 bases. This CDR3 contains 16 residues. Per germline, CDR1 SQVTM and CDR2 ANQGSEA. J lost 4 bases, V lost 7 bases, and 12 bases had no gene match. The DNA of the CDR3 is TGCAGCGGATCACTAGCGGGAGCGAACGCTTACAATGAGCAGTTCTTC. Translating gives CSGSLAGANAYNEQFF.

The chain couples TRBV7-3 to TRBJ2-7; D may be TRBD2 (6 bases). CDR1 is SGHTA and CDR2 is FQGTGA in the germline V gene. The CDR3 is 15 amino acids. Trimming left V 2 bases short and J 1 base short, with 12 bases between. CDR3: CASSLAAGGSYEQYF. The CDR3 DNA reads as TGTGCCAGCAGCTTAGCCGCCGGGGGATCCTACGAGCAGTACTTC.

V is TRBV6-1 and J is TRBJ1-5; 8 bases fit TRBD1. V lost 4 bases to trimming and J lost 2 bases; unmatched junction nucleotides: 16. Germline CDR1 and CDR2: MNHNS and SASEGT. CDR3 length: 19 amino acids. Here the CDR3 DNA reads TGTGCCAGCAGTGTACCGACAGGGGCATCGGTTTTCGGCAATCAGCCCCAGCATTTT. It encodes CASSVPTGASVFGNQPQHF.

The chain recombines TRBV19 with TRBJ1-4; TRBD1 agrees at 8 bases. J lost 8 bases, V lost 4 bases, and 3 bases had no gene match. Germline lookup yields CDR1 LNHDA and CDR2 SQIVND (reference sequence). This CDR3 is built from 13 residues. The CDR3 nucleotides read TGTGCCAGTAGTACAACAGGGGGGGAAAAACTGTTTTTT. This gives the protein CASSTTGGEKLFF.

The chain uses TRBV19 and TRBJ2-1; D is possibly TRBD1 (5 bases). Germline V lookup: CDR1 LNHDA, CDR2 SQIVND (reference sequence). This CDR3 is 13 amino acids long. V dropped 7 bases and J dropped 8 bases, with 15 bases sitting between them. CDR3: CASTNWGRDEQFF. Here the CDR3 DNA reads TGTGCCAGTACCAATTGGGGCCGGGATGAGCAGTTCTTC.

J is TRBJ2-5 and V is TRBV15, with TRBD1 as a possible D gene (5 bases). Germline V gene data show CDR1 as LNHNV and CDR2 as YYDKDF (reference sequence). This CDR3 comprises 13 residues. V was cut by 2 bases and J by 5 bases, with 9 bases left in between. In DNA, the CDR3 is TGTGCCACCAGCAGAAGGGGTGGGGAGACCCAGTACTTC. Its translation: CATSRRGGETQYF. Combining the CDR3 with reference TRBV15 and TRBJ2-5 gives the whole variable domain DAMVIQNPRYQVTQFGKPVTLSCSQTLNHNVMYWYQQKSSQAPKLLFHYYDKDFNNEADTPDNFQSRRPNTSFCFLDIRSPGLGDTAMYLCATSRRGGETQYFGPGTRLLVL.

The rearrangement joins TRBV19 to TRBJ2-7, with D hard to call. Germline CDR1 and CDR2: LNHDA and SQIVND (reference sequence). Trimming stripped 10 bases from V and 3 bases from J, with 16 bases between. CDR3 length equals 13 residues. CDR3 nucleotide sequence: TGTGCCACCGAATACAACAACCTCTACGAGCAGTACTTC. Protein sequence: CATEYNNLYEQYF.

The chain joins TRBV7-3 to TRBJ2-1; TRBD1 agrees at 10 bases. The CDR3 sequence is 16 residues long. Trimming took 2 bases from V and 5 from J; bases not matched to a gene: 6. Germline V gene lookup returns CDR1 SGHTA and CDR2 FQGTGA. CDR3 sequence: CASSLPTGTGDNEQFF. As DNA, the CDR3 is TGTGCCAGCAGCTTACCCACCGGGACAGGGGACAATGAGCAGTTCTTC.

This chain connects TRBV28 to TRBJ2-1; unclear D gene. The V gene's germline CDR1 is MDHEN and CDR2 SYDVKM. This CDR3 is 14 amino acids long. Between the trimmed V and J ends, which lost 5 bases and 8 bases, there was a span of 16 bases. DNA of the CDR3: TGTGCCAGCAGTCATAGATCCCGGAGTGATGAGCAGTTCTTC. It specifies CASSHRSRSDEQFF.

The chain links TRBV7-2 to TRBJ2-7; weak D call: TRBD1 (7 bases). This CDR3 has 15 residues. Germline V gene sequence: CDR1 SGHTA, CDR2 FQGNSA. The V and J ends lost 5 bases and 4 bases respectively, with 18 bases between them. Written as DNA, the CDR3 is TGTGCCAGCAGCATTCACGGGGCAGGGGGGTACGAGCAGTACTTC. Translation gives CASSIHGAGGYEQYF.

This chain links TRBV6-4 with TRBJ2-1; 8 nucleotides line up with TRBD1. The CDR3 runs 14 residues. CDR1 is MRHNA, CDR2 SNTAGT, per germline. J lost 6 bases, V lost 6 bases, and 7 bases had no gene match. CDR3 bases: TGTGCCAGCAGGGCGGACAGGGTAAGCAATGAGCAGTTCTTC. It yields the protein CASRADRVSNEQFF.

This rearrangement joins TRBV4-1 to TRBJ2-1; 11 nucleotides agree with TRBD2. This CDR3 has 17 residues. The germline V gene has CDR1 MGHRA and CDR2 YSYEKL. Losses at the gene ends were 0 bases for V and 2 bases for J; bases not matched to a gene: 3. CDR3 residues: CASSQDLAGGTYNEQFF. The CDR3 DNA reads as TGCGCCAGCAGCCAAGATCTAGCGGGAGGCACCTACAATGAGCAGTTCTTC.

V usage is TRBV13 and J usage is TRBJ2-3, with D unresolved. Germline V gene lookup returns CDR1 PRHDT and CDR2 FYEKMQ (reference sequence). The V end was cut by 2 bases, the J end by 2 bases, with 8 bases between. This CDR3 is 14 amino acids long. This chain's CDR3 is CASSLSLSTDTQYF. The CDR3 DNA sequence: TGTGCCAGCAGCTTATCCCTATCCACAGATACGCAGTATTTT. Full variable domain (remainder filled in from reference TRBV13 and TRBJ2-3): AAGVIQSPRHLIKEKRETATLKCYPIPRHDTVYWYQQGPGQDPQFLISFYEKMQSDKGSIPDRFSAQQFSDYHSELNMSSLELGDSALYFCASSLSLSTDTQYFGPGTRLTVL.

This chain links TRBV2 with TRBJ2-2; 8 bases are a match to TRBD2. Germline V gives CDR1 SNHLY, CDR2 FYNNEI. The trim removed 3 bases at V and 1 base at J, leaving 4 bases unmatched. This CDR3 is built from 16 residues. CDR3 loop: CASSEPSGRNTGELFF. The CDR3 DNA reads as TGTGCCAGCAGTGAGCCCAGCGGGAGGAACACCGGGGAGCTGTTTTTT.

The chain carries TRBV29-1 and TRBJ2-7, with 10 positions matching TRBD2. The CDR3 loop spans 20 amino acids. J gave up 4 bases and V 1 base, and 22 bases lay outside the gene matches. The germline CDR1 and CDR2 sequences are SQVTM and ANQGSEA. The CDR3 region has the DNA TGCAGCGTTGAAGGGAGGGGCACTAGCGGGACATACCCGGGCGTATACGAGCAGTACTTC. Amino acid sequence: CSVEGRGTSGTYPGVYEQYF.

This chain joins TRBV11-2 and TRBJ2-7; a possible D gene is TRBD2 (6 bases). Between the trimmed V and J ends, which lost 1 base and 2 bases, there was a span of 15 bases. In germline, CDR1 is SGHAT, CDR2 FQNNGV. This CDR3 contains 16 residues. Here the CDR3 DNA reads TGTGCCAGCAGCTTAGTTACGGCTAGCGCGGCCTACGAGCAGTACTTC. Translation gives CASSLVTASAAYEQYF.